This T cell receptor (beta chain) derives from a study of blood T cell repertoires in COVID-19. Study summary: The United States, Italy and Spain provided the acute and convalescent COVID-19 samples.

In the original processing: Estimates of nucleated cell counts were drawn from the amplification of reference gene primers. Only in-frame clones appear in the TCRdb table, and some are missing; sequencing was by immunoSEQ multiplex PCR. That table supplies the V and J calls and clone size; D and trimming were determined from the DNA. The sample has approximately 100,000 clones, about two thirds seen once. The receptor was derived from a human donor with acute or convalescent COVID-19. The donor label of this sample is uncertain. The sample taken for sequencing was peripheral blood.

This CDR3 is CAWSVRRAGTDTQYF. DNA of the CDR3: TGTGCCTGGAGTGTAAGGAGGGCCGGCACAGATACGCAGTATTTT. The V and J genes are TRBV30 and TRBJ2-3; D is perhaps TRBD2 (6 bases). Germline loops: CDR1 GTSNPN, CDR2 SVGIG (reference sequence). The CDR3 has 15 residues. Trimming cost V 0 bases and J 1 base, with 11 bases left between them.